This TCR beta chain stems from a study of blood T cell repertoires in COVID-19. Background on the study: Acute and convalescent COVID-19 samples came from the United States, Italy and Spain.

How the authors handled the data: Estimates of nucleated cell counts were drawn from the amplification of reference gene primers. The method was immunoSEQ multiplex PCR; TCRdb's version includes in-frame clones alone and lacks a portion of them. Clone size and V and J calls were adopted from that table, with D and trimming inferred from the DNA. The sample lists roughly 300,000 clones, approximately 86% seen once, with around 4% in the top ten. In this sample, this clone turned up once. Sequences were obtained from PBMCs or T cells enriched from blood (not recorded which). The clonotype comes from a woman in her thirties or forties with acute COVID-19.

CDR3 protein: CASGRGSDNEQFF. CDR3 nucleotide sequence: TGTGCCAGCGGGAGGGGGTCGGACAATGAGCAGTTCTTC. The V call is TRBV6-5, the J call TRBJ2-1; tentatively, D is TRBD2 (7 bases). CDR1 and CDR2 (germline): MNHEY, SVGAGI. There are 13 residues in the CDR3. Between the trimmed V and J ends, which lost 8 bases and 5 bases, there was a span of 13 bases.